These T cell receptor beta chains were read from a single sample in a study of CD8 T cells in ankylosing spondylitis. One entry per CDR3 protein, called by TCRdb with MiXCR from the 5' RACE reads. This sample has fewer than 650,000 distinct CDR3 sequences; about an eighth occur once, and the top ten carry around 6.8%. Sequenced: blood, either unsorted or a sorted T cell fraction (not recorded which). All receptors derive from a male donor with ankylosing spondylitis. CDR3s include the opening cysteine and the closing phenylalanine or tryptophan. The order of the fields is J gene, D gene, V gene, clone size, CDR3 DNA, CDR3 protein. The D gene is left open where the match is weak. Some rows have no size entry. The others give once, few or many, or a class for an expanded clone.

TRBJ1-1	NA	TRBV10-1	NA	TGCGCCAGCAGTGATAGTTCGACAGGCAACACTGAAGCTTTCTTT	CASSDSSTGNTEAFF
TRBJ2-1	TRBD1	TRBV24-1	few	TGTGCCACCAGTGATGGGACAGGGGACTCCAATGAGCAGTTCTTC	CATSDGTGDSNEQFF
TRBJ2-3	TRBD2	TRBV20-1	few	TGCAGTGCTAGAGACCCCGGACTAGCGGGAACAGATACGCAGTATTTT	CSARDPGLAGTDTQYF
TRBJ2-1	NA	TRBV7-9	few	TGTGCCAGCAGCCTGGACCGAAGCGGCCACAATGAGCAGTTCTTC	CASSLDRSGHNEQFF
TRBJ2-2	NA	TRBV6-1	few	TGTGCCAGCAGCGCCGGGACTTCGAACACCGGGGAGCTGTTTTTT	CASSAGTSNTGELFF
TRBJ2-7	NA	TRBV5-6	NA	TGTGCCAGCAGCTTGGTGCCCCGGACAGACACCTACGAGCAGTACTTC	CASSLVPRTDTYEQYF
TRBJ1-6	NA	TRBV13	few	TGTACCAGCAAGAGGAGCTGGGGCACCCTTCAATATAATTCACCCCTCCACTTT	CTSKRSWGTLQYNSPLHF
TRBJ1-6	NA	TRBV12-3/TRBV12-4	few	TGTGCCAGCAGTTTGCAGAGGCGATCACCCCTCCACTTT	CASSLQRRSPLHF
TRBJ2-2	TRBD2	TRBV4-1	NA	TGCGCCAGCAGCCGGAAAAGCGGGAACGCAAACACCGGGGAGCTGTTTTTT	CASSRKSGNANTGELFF
TRBJ2-1	NA	TRBV20-1	many	TGCAGTGCCGGGGGCGGGACCCACAATGAGCAGTTCTTC	CSAGGGTHNEQFF
TRBJ2-5	TRBD2	TRBV10-3	many	TGTGCCATCAGTGAGCCCAAAGGACTAGCGGTAAAAGAGACCCAGTACTTC	CAISEPKGLAVKETQYF
TRBJ2-2	NA	TRBV5-1	many	TGCGCCAGCAGCTCGCACAGGGAATCAACGGAGCTGTTTTTT	CASSSHRESTELFF
TRBJ2-7	TRBD1	TRBV2	few	TGTGCCAGCAACCGGGACAGCGTGGGTGAGCAGTACTTC	CASNRDSVGEQYF
TRBJ1-1	NA	TRBV5-1	many	TGCGCCAGCACCGGTAAGGACGTGAACACTGAAGCCTTCTTT	CASTGKDVNTEAFF
TRBJ2-3	TRBD2	TRBV27	NA	TGTGCCAGCAGTTCCCAAGCGGGAGGAGGAACAGATACGCAGTATTTT	CASSSQAGGGTDTQYF
TRBJ2-3	NA	TRBV5-6	many	TGTGCCAGCAGCTTGGTACAGGCCACAGATACGCAGTATTTT	CASSLVQATDTQYF
TRBJ2-2	TRBD1	TRBV11-2	many	TGTGCCAGCAGCCCTGGACAGGGGGACCCCGAGGGGCTGTTTTTT	CASSPGQGDPEGLFF
TRBJ2-1	TRBD2	TRBV28	many	TGTGCCAGCAGTTTGGGGACTAGCGTATACAATGAGCAGTTCTTC	CASSLGTSVYNEQFF
TRBJ1-2	NA	TRBV27	few	TGTGCCAGCAGTTCATCCGGGACCCATTATGGCTACACCTTC	CASSSSGTHYGYTF
TRBJ1-5	NA	TRBV6-1	NA	TGTGCCAGCAGTCAGGACAGACCCAATCAGCCCCAGCATTTT	CASSQDRPNQPQHF
TRBJ2-3	NA	TRBV29-1	many	TGCAGCGCTGCAGGCGGCGTCTCAAGCACAGATACGCAGTATTTT	CSAAGGVSSTDTQYF
TRBJ2-7	TRBD2	TRBV20-1	few	TGCAGTGCTCCTGGGACTAGGAACTCCTACGAGCAGTACTTC	CSAPGTRNSYEQYF
TRBJ2-5	TRBD2	TRBV6-2/TRBV6-3	NA	TGTGCCAGCAGTTACCAGACTAGCGGACCTCAATGGGGGCAAGAGACCCAGTACTTC	CASSYQTSGPQWGQETQYF
TRBJ1-1	TRBD1	TRBV6-6	few	TGTGCCAGCAGTTACCCACAGGGGATAACTTTCTTT	CASSYPQGITFF
TRBJ2-2	NA	TRBV28	NA	TGTGCCAGCAGTTTATTTCCGTCCGGGGAGCTGTTTTTT	CASSLFPSGELFF
TRBJ2-7	TRBD2	TRBV4-1	few	TGCGCCAGCAGCCAAGACGGGACTAGCGGTATATCCGAGCAGTACTTC	CASSQDGTSGISEQYF
TRBJ2-3	TRBD2	TRBV12-3/TRBV12-4	many	TGTGCCAGCAGTTTAGAAAGGACCTCAAAGGGCGGGAGAGTTGCCACAGATACGCAGTATTTT	CASSLERTSKGGRVATDTQYF
TRBJ2-1	TRBD2	TRBV9	NA	TGTGCCAGCAGCGTAGCTATGGGGACTAGCGGGTCCTACAATGAGCAGTTCTTC	CASSVAMGTSGSYNEQFF
TRBJ2-7	NA	TRBV3-1	many	TGTGCCAGCAGCCGATGGGACTCACCCTACGAGCAGTACTTC	CASSRWDSPYEQYF
TRBJ2-5	NA	TRBV12-3/TRBV12-4	NA	TGTGCCAGCAGTTTAGTCGACACCGAACAAGAGACCCAGTACTTC	CASSLVDTEQETQYF
TRBJ1-5	NA	TRBV5-5	many	TGTGCCAGCAGCCCCCAGGACAGAAAGAATCAGCCCCAGCATTTT	CASSPQDRKNQPQHF
TRBJ2-3	NA	TRBV7-2	NA	TGTGCCAGCAGCCTCATGGACACAGATACGCAGTATTTT	CASSLMDTDTQYF
TRBJ2-7	NA	TRBV5-1	many	TGCGCCAGCAGCTCCGGACCTTTGGGCGAGCAGTACTTC	CASSSGPLGEQYF
TRBJ2-5	TRBD1	TRBV5-1	NA	TGCGCCAGCAGCGGGGGACAGGGCGGCGAGACCCAGTACTTC	CASSGGQGGETQYF
TRBJ2-3	TRBD1	TRBV7-9	few	TGTGCCAGCAGCTTCCGGGACAGGGCGCTAGATACGCAGTATTTT	CASSFRDRALDTQYF
TRBJ1-1	NA	TRBV6-5	few	TGTGCCAGCAGTTTAATAGGGGGGAATCCTTTGGACACTGAAGCTTTCTTT	CASSLIGGNPLDTEAFF
TRBJ2-1	TRBD2	TRBV20-1	NA	TGCAGTGCTGGCCGACTAGCGGACGCGTTCTTC	CSAGRLADAFF
TRBJ1-2	NA	TRBV14	many	TGTGCCAGCAGCCAATACTATGGCTACACCTTC	CASSQYYGYTF
TRBJ1-5	NA	TRBV6-1	many	TGTGCCAGCAGTGAATCGGGCGGGGGGTCAGGTCAGCCCCAGCATTTT	CASSESGGGSGQPQHF
TRBJ1-1	TRBD1	TRBV2	few	TGTGCCAGCAGTGAAGTGGGGACAGACACTGAAGCTTTCTTT	CASSEVGTDTEAFF
TRBJ2-1	NA	TRBV5-1	many	TGCGCCAGCAGTAAATCCTCGGACACAGCCTACAATGAGCAGTTCTTC	CASSKSSDTAYNEQFF
TRBJ1-3	NA	TRBV24-1	NA	TGTGCCACCAGTCCTGGAAACAGGGTCCTTTATGGAAACACCATATATTTT	CATSPGNRVLYGNTIYF
TRBJ2-3	TRBD1	TRBV28	NA	TGTGCCAGCGGCGACAGGGCCCCGGCAGATACGCAGTATTTT	CASGDRAPADTQYF
TRBJ2-1	NA	TRBV5-6	NA	TGTGCCAGCAGGAGGGCAGGAGAGCAGTTCTTC	CASRRAGEQFF
TRBJ1-2	NA	TRBV5-1	many	TGCGCCAGCAGCCCAACGGACAATCAATATGGCTACACCTTC	CASSPTDNQYGYTF
TRBJ2-1	NA	TRBV12-3/TRBV12-4	few	TGTGCCAGCAGTCTAAACAGGGTCGATGAGCAGTTCTTC	CASSLNRVDEQFF
TRBJ1-2	NA	TRBV12-3/TRBV12-4	NA	TGTGCCAGCAGTTTAGGGACGGCCTATTACACCTTC	CASSLGTAYYTF
TRBJ1-1	NA	TRBV7-2	NA	TGTGCCAGCAGAAAACAGATGAACACTGAAGCTTTCTTT	CASRKQMNTEAFF
TRBJ2-1	TRBD2	TRBV5-1	few	TGCGCCAGCAGAACACCGGGACTAGCGACCTACAATGAGCAGTTCTTC	CASRTPGLATYNEQFF
TRBJ2-1	TRBD2	TRBV14	few	TGTGCCAGCAGCGAAGGGGCTAGCGGGGCGTACAATGAGCAGTTCTTC	CASSEGASGAYNEQFF
TRBJ1-3	NA	TRBV5-6	many	TGTGCCAGCAGCTTGGGGGCCAGCAAAAACACCATATATTTT	CASSLGASKNTIYF
TRBJ2-5	TRBD2	TRBV6-1	few	TGTGCCAGCAAACCTGAGCGGGAGTACCAAGAGACCCAGTACTTC	CASKPEREYQETQYF
TRBJ2-3	TRBD2	TRBV7-9	many	TGTGCCAGCAGCTCACTAGCGTTAACAGATACGCAGTATTTT	CASSSLALTDTQYF
TRBJ2-1	NA	TRBV2	NA	TGTGCCAGCACCCTAGGGGGTGAGCAGTTCTTC	CASTLGGEQFF
TRBJ1-2	NA	TRBV12-3/TRBV12-4	few	TGTGCCAGCAGCGCTCACAGAATTTATGGCTACACCTTC	CASSAHRIYGYTF
TRBJ1-1	TRBD1	TRBV13	few	TGTGCCAGCAGTTGGGGGGACAGGGTGAACACTGAAGCTTTCTTT	CASSWGDRVNTEAFF